The present T cell receptor (beta chain) was sequenced within a study of graft-versus-host responses after intestinal transplantation. Study-wide context: Recipients had transplants, and these were multivisceral, liver-intestinal, or isolated intestinal. Study results and caveats: An association linked early post-transplant HvG declines with peak circulating GvH clone levels. Analysis identified GvH clones in recipient marrow, with some appearing first in ileum or blood. In patients with graft-donor T cell macrochimerism, allograft graft-versus-host to host-versus-graft clonal ratios were high.

Details on this clone: Antigen: not known.

The CDR3 extends over 13 amino acids. Per germline, CDR1 SGHTA and CDR2 FQGNSA. V was shortened by 5 bases and J by 1 base, with 8 bases between the two germline ends. Produced via immunoSEQ multiplex PCR; TCRdb's table is partial and in-frame only. The sample holds roughly 120,000 clones, roughly 92% seen once. The sequences come from unstimulated CD4+ T cells sorted from spleen or lymph node cells, collected before transplant. This receptor was obtained from a human donor who was the organ donor for an intestinal transplant. V gene TRBV7-2 combines with J gene TRBJ1-1; D unclear. The CDR3 sequence: CASSIRQNTEAFF. The CDR3 DNA is TGTGCCAGCAGCATCCGACAGAACACTGAAGCTTTCTTT. Looking up the rest from reference TRBV7-2 and TRBJ1-1 gives the full variable domain: GAGVSQSPSNKVTEKGKDVELRCDPISGHTALYWYRQSLGQGLEFLIYFQGNSAPDKSGLPSDRFSAERTGGSVSTLTIQRTQQEDSAVYLCASSIRQNTEAFFGQGTRLTVV.